The rows below give T cell receptor beta chains drawn from one sample of a study of identical twins. Each CDR3 protein is one row after TCRdb ran MiXCR on the 5' RACE reads. The sample includes around 1.7 million distinct CDR3 sequences, less than 35% of them seen just once. Sequencing was performed on cord blood. The receptors shown here come from a newborn girl in good health. Both conserved end residues are trimmed from each CDR3.

v_call,j_call,cdr3_aa
TRBV9,TRBJ2-2,ASSVNGRLNTGELF
TRBV7-9,TRBJ1-2,ASSLALSNYGYT
TRBV20-1,TRBJ2-1,SARVPATASNEQF
TRBV5-1,TRBJ2-3,ASSLGTGAYTDTQY
TRBV6-1,TRBJ1-6,ASTYRMWGGTYNSPLH
TRBV20-1,TRBJ2-5,SATRGLAEQETQY
TRBV19,TRBJ1-5,ASSIGPGGNQPQH
TRBV12-3/TRBV12-4,TRBJ2-2,AGATNTGELF
TRBV20-1,.,SARLLGTASQYEQY
TRBV5-1,TRBJ2-1,ASSRKRGLHYNEQF
TRBV20-1,TRBJ2-5,SATDRVYPETQY
TRBV21-1,TRBJ1-1,ARNVTGRNEAF
TRBV27,TRBJ2-1,ASSLSRHLSYNEQF
TRBV20-1,TRBJ1-1,SVRPGAGTEAF
TRBV28,TRBJ1-2,ASSSTTYQSYDYT
TRBV6-5,TRBJ1-5,ASSYDSVDQPQH
TRBV6-2/TRBV6-3,TRBJ2-3,ASSSRGAVTDTQY
TRBV7-9,TRBJ1-2,ASSEGGGLACGYT